Described below is a single T cell receptor (beta chain) sequence and its context. Antigen specificity is unknown. The CDR3 sequence is 19 residues long. V dropped 1 base and J dropped 1; count of bases not matched to a gene: 10. The germline CDR1 and CDR2 sequences are SGHVS and FNYEAQ. This entry is derived from a study of siplizumab effects on memory and regulatory T cells. Study outcomes and limitations: Sequences below about 10^-5 frequency were poorly captured, and few alloreactive clones mapped to unstimulated subsets. Naive T cells looked more diverse than memory cells, and they looked like major contributors to the alloresponse. On average, less than 75% of mappable alloreactive CD4+ clones were Treg-derived under siplizumab, against 25% to 30% in controls.

The data were produced by immunoSEQ multiplex PCR, yet TCRdb's version contains in-frame clones alone and is incomplete. The sample includes 100,000 or so clones, about 95% of them seen just once. The sequencing sample was made of Tregs sorted from blood. This rearrangement joins TRBV7-6 to TRBJ2-3, with 11 bases that match TRBD2. The source is a human donor in good health. CDR3 in amino acids: CASSLVVAGGPRGTDTQYF. CDR3 nucleotides: TGTGCCAGCAGCTTAGTGGTAGCGGGAGGGCCGAGGGGCACAGATACGCAGTATTTT. The entire variable domain, with the rest obtained from reference TRBV7-6 and TRBJ2-3, is as follows: GAGVSQSPRYKVTKRGQDVALRCDPISGHVSLYWYRQALGQGPEFLTYFNYEAQQDKSGLPNDRFSAERPEGSISTLTIQRTEQRDSAMYRCASSLVVAGGPRGTDTQYFGPGTRLTVL.